Listed below are T cell receptor beta chains from one sample, sequenced in a study of T cell clonotyping in hematopoietic cell transplantation. The protocol was immunoSEQ multiplex PCR, while the TCRdb copy is restricted to in-frame clones and leaves out a portion. The sample records about 4,600 clones, 77% being singletons. The sequencing used peripheral blood mononuclear cells, collected 100 days after allogeneic stem cell transplant. The receptors derive from a female patient aged 50 to 60 who had an allogeneic stem cell transplant from an unrelated donor, so the T cells may come from the graft donor. Some clones in this sample may be carry-over from other donors' samples. Each CDR3 is given with its conserved first and last residue. Fields, in order: J gene, clone size, V gene, D gene, CDR3 DNA, CDR3 protein. A D gene is named only where the DNA matches it firmly. Clone size is shown for a subset of rows, as once, few, many or a class of expanded clone.

J gene: TRBJ1-1
clone size: .
V gene: TRBV7-9
D gene: .
CDR3 DNA: TGTGCCAGCAGCTTAGCGCGGGGCGCTGAAGCTTTCTTT
CDR3 protein: CASSLARGAEAFF

J gene: TRBJ2-7
clone size: few
V gene: TRBV14
D gene: TRBD1
CDR3 DNA: TGTGCCAGCAGCCTGGGACAGGGCTTCGAGCAGTACTTC
CDR3 protein: CASSLGQGFEQYF

J gene: TRBJ2-3
clone size: .
V gene: TRBV27
D gene: TRBD2
CDR3 DNA: TGTGCCAGCAGTTTGGGCGGGGGTTGGGATACGCAGTATTTT
CDR3 protein: CASSLGGGWDTQYF

J gene: TRBJ1-2
clone size: .
V gene: TRBV2
D gene: TRBD1
CDR3 DNA: TGTGCCAGCACCCCGGGACAGGGGGCTAGAGGCTATGGCTACACCTTC
CDR3 protein: CASTPGQGARGYGYTF

J gene: TRBJ1-3
clone size: .
V gene: TRBV25-1
D gene: .
CDR3 DNA: TGTGCCAGCAGCTTATCTGGAAACACCATATATTTT
CDR3 protein: CASSLSGNTIYF

J gene: TRBJ2-3
clone size: .
V gene: TRBV11-2
D gene: TRBD2
CDR3 DNA: TGTGCCAGCAGCACAGCTAGCGGGGGCACTAGCACAGATACGCAGTATTTT
CDR3 protein: CASSTASGGTSTDTQYF

J gene: TRBJ1-1
clone size: .
V gene: TRBV29-1
D gene: TRBD1
CDR3 DNA: TGCAGCGTAGAACCGACAGGGTTCACTGAAGCTTTCTTT
CDR3 protein: CSVEPTGFTEAFF

J gene: TRBJ2-5
clone size: .
V gene: TRBV5-1
D gene: TRBD1
CDR3 DNA: TGCGCCAGCAGCTTGGAGGCAGGGGGCGCGATTGGGTACCAAGAGACCCAGTACTTC
CDR3 protein: CASSLEAGGAIGYQETQYF

J gene: TRBJ2-3
clone size: .
V gene: TRBV6-5
D gene: .
CDR3 DNA: TGTGCCAGCAGTTACTCGAGGCAGGGGGGGAATACGCAGTATTTT
CDR3 protein: CASSYSRQGGNTQYF

J gene: TRBJ1-2
clone size: .
V gene: TRBV5-1
D gene: TRBD1
CDR3 DNA: TGCGCCAGCAGCTTGGAGGGACAGGGGCGAGGCTACACCTTC
CDR3 protein: CASSLEGQGRGYTF

J gene: TRBJ1-6
clone size: .
V gene: TRBV11-2
D gene: .
CDR3 DNA: TGTGCCAGCAGCTTGGTAAATTCACCCCTCCACTTT
CDR3 protein: CASSLVNSPLHF

J gene: TRBJ2-7
clone size: .
V gene: TRBV5-6
D gene: .
CDR3 DNA: TGTGCCAGCAGTACCCTGGGCTTAGGGTACGAGCAGTACTTC
CDR3 protein: CASSTLGLGYEQYF

J gene: TRBJ2-1
clone size: .
V gene: TRBV4-2
D gene: .
CDR3 DNA: TGTGCCAGCAGCCAAAACCCCGGGGACTACAATGAGCAGTTCTTC
CDR3 protein: CASSQNPGDYNEQFF

J gene: TRBJ2-5
clone size: .
V gene: TRBV7-3
D gene: TRBD2
CDR3 DNA: TGTGCCAGCAGGTTGACTAGCGGGGGGTCGGAGACCCAGTACTTC
CDR3 protein: CASRLTSGGSETQYF

J gene: TRBJ2-3
clone size: .
V gene: TRBV7-8
D gene: TRBD1
CDR3 DNA: TGTGCCAGCAGCTACCAGGGGGCGGATACGCAGTATTTT
CDR3 protein: CASSYQGADTQYF

J gene: TRBJ2-1
clone size: medium-sized
V gene: TRBV19
D gene: TRBD2
CDR3 DNA: TGTGCCAGTAGTATTACTAGCGGGGCCTACAATGAGCAGTTCTTC
CDR3 protein: CASSITSGAYNEQFF

J gene: TRBJ1-4
clone size: .
V gene: TRBV19
D gene: TRBD1
CDR3 DNA: TGTGCCAGTAGTCCCGGGACAGGGTTTAGAGAAGAAAAACTGTTTTTT
CDR3 protein: CASSPGTGFREEKLFF

J gene: TRBJ1-6
clone size: .
V gene: TRBV11-3
D gene: .
CDR3 DNA: TGTGCCAGCAGCTTAAGGACCCCTTCACCCCTCCACTTT
CDR3 protein: CASSLRTPSPLHF

J gene: TRBJ1-1
clone size: .
V gene: TRBV27
D gene: TRBD1
CDR3 DNA: TGTGCCAGCAGTTTTGGGGGACCTTACAGGGGGGCAGATGGTATCACTGAAGCTTTCTTT
CDR3 protein: CASSFGGPYRGADGITEAFF

J gene: TRBJ1-2
clone size: .
V gene: TRBV7-2
D gene: .
CDR3 DNA: TGTGCCAGCAGCTTAATGGGGCAGAATAACTATGGCTACACCTTC
CDR3 protein: CASSLMGQNNYGYTF

J gene: TRBJ2-7
clone size: .
V gene: TRBV4-2
D gene: TRBD2
CDR3 DNA: TGTGCCAGCAGCCAATCCAGCGGGGGGGCCTTCTACGAGCAGTACTTC
CDR3 protein: CASSQSSGGAFYEQYF

J gene: TRBJ1-5
clone size: once
V gene: TRBV10-1
D gene: .
CDR3 DNA: TGCGCCAGCAGTTGTACAGGTCTCGACAATCAGCCCCAGCATTTT
CDR3 protein: CASSCTGLDNQPQHF